The subject of this entry is one TCR beta chain. The data were taken from a study of CD8+ T cells in alopecia areata. Sequencing templates came from extracted RNA that was reverse transcribed into cDNA. The method was immunoSEQ multiplex PCR; TCRdb's version includes in-frame clones alone and lacks a portion of them. In the table there are about 210,000 clones, around 57% of which are singletons. Sample treatment: oral pan-JAK inhibitor, 5-10 mg twice daily. Trimming left V 8 bases short and J 6 bases short, with 13 bases between. The CDR3 totals 12 residues. The germline V gene encodes CDR1 LNHNV and CDR2 YYDKDF (reference sequence).

Sequenced material: CD4+ T cells sorted from blood, taken at week 4, from a patient treated with tofacitinib. The receptor's source is a human donor with alopecia areata. The chain is built from TRBV15 and TRBJ1-2; no clear D. The CDR3 loop is CATRASSDGYTF. The CDR3 DNA reads TGTGCCACCCGTGCTTCCAGTGATGGCTACACCTTC.